These T cell receptor beta chains were read from a single sample in a study of cytomegalovirus exposure and HLA in healthy donors. Some clones are missing from TCRdb's copy, which holds only in-frame ones; the method was immunoSEQ multiplex PCR. The table has about 140,000 clones, 55% to 80% seen once; the top ten hold 1.3%. The sequenced sample was PBMCs. Receptor source: a middle-aged woman in good health and CMV-seronegative. Both conserved end residues are part of each CDR3. The order of the fields is D gene, CDR3 length, clone size, V gene, J gene, CDR3 protein, CDR3 DNA. The D gene is left open where the match is weak. Clone size is stated in some rows and not others, as once, few, many or a class when expanded.

d_call: NA
cdr3_length: 13
clone_size: NA
v_call: TRBV6-5
j_call: TRBJ1-5
cdr3_aa: CASRYSSGQPQHF
cdr3_nt: TGTGCCAGCCGCTACAGCTCGGGGCAGCCCCAGCATTTT

d_call: TRBD2
cdr3_length: 17
clone_size: NA
v_call: TRBV9
j_call: TRBJ2-1
cdr3_aa: CASSLRLAGGRYNEQFF
cdr3_nt: TGTGCCAGCAGCTTGCGACTAGCGGGGGGCAGGTACAATGAGCAGTTCTTC

d_call: NA
cdr3_length: 15
clone_size: NA
v_call: TRBV12-5
j_call: TRBJ2-3
cdr3_aa: CASGPGNRFSDTQYF
cdr3_nt: TGTGCTAGTGGCCCGGGGAACCGGTTCTCAGATACGCAGTATTTT

d_call: TRBD1
cdr3_length: 14
clone_size: NA
v_call: TRBV7-2
j_call: TRBJ2-2
cdr3_aa: CASSHDRDTGELFF
cdr3_nt: TGTGCCAGCAGCCACGACAGGGACACCGGGGAGCTGTTTTTT

d_call: TRBD1
cdr3_length: 16
clone_size: few
v_call: TRBV5-1
j_call: TRBJ2-3
cdr3_aa: CASSFLLQGQGDTQYF
cdr3_nt: TGCGCCAGCAGCTTTCTCTTACAGGGGCAAGGGGATACGCAGTATTTT

d_call: TRBD1
cdr3_length: 14
clone_size: NA
v_call: TRBV6-1
j_call: TRBJ2-3
cdr3_aa: CASSERGRTDTQYF
cdr3_nt: TGTGCCAGCAGTGAAAGGGGGCGCACAGATACGCAGTATTTT

d_call: TRBD1
cdr3_length: 13
clone_size: NA
v_call: TRBV9
j_call: TRBJ1-1
cdr3_aa: CASSGYRGTEAFF
cdr3_nt: TGTGCCAGCAGCGGGTACAGGGGCACTGAAGCTTTCTTT

d_call: NA
cdr3_length: 14
clone_size: NA
v_call: TRBV5-1
j_call: TRBJ2-2
cdr3_aa: CASSLVRHTGELFF
cdr3_nt: TGCGCCAGCAGCTTGGTTCGTCACACCGGGGAGCTGTTTTTT

d_call: TRBD1
cdr3_length: 15
clone_size: few
v_call: TRBV5-1
j_call: TRBJ1-5
cdr3_aa: CASSYGQGLNQPQHF
cdr3_nt: TGCGCCAGCAGCTATGGACAGGGTTTAAATCAGCCCCAGCATTTT

d_call: NA
cdr3_length: 15
clone_size: NA
v_call: TRBV28
j_call: TRBJ1-5
cdr3_aa: CASSQSTSGNQPQHF
cdr3_nt: TGTGCCAGCAGCCAATCCACCTCAGGCAATCAGCCCCAGCATTTT

d_call: TRBD1
cdr3_length: 14
clone_size: NA
v_call: TRBV10-3
j_call: TRBJ1-2
cdr3_aa: CAIGGQGGDYGYTF
cdr3_nt: TGTGCCATCGGCGGACAGGGGGGAGACTATGGCTACACCTTC

d_call: TRBD2
cdr3_length: 14
clone_size: once
v_call: TRBV11-1
j_call: TRBJ2-1
cdr3_aa: CASSLFSGGNEQFF
cdr3_nt: TGTGCCAGCAGCCTCTTTAGCGGGGGAAATGAGCAGTTCTTC

d_call: TRBD2
cdr3_length: 19
clone_size: NA
v_call: TRBV7-8
j_call: TRBJ2-1
cdr3_aa: CASSLRRIAGGHSYNEQFF
cdr3_nt: TGTGCCAGCAGCTTAAGACGAATAGCGGGGGGCCACTCCTACAATGAGCAGTTCTTC

d_call: TRBD2
cdr3_length: 15
clone_size: NA
v_call: TRBV2
j_call: TRBJ2-5
cdr3_aa: CASRIGGAVEETQYF
cdr3_nt: TGTGCCAGCAGAATCGGGGGGGCAGTTGAAGAGACCCAGTACTTC

d_call: TRBD1
cdr3_length: 16
clone_size: NA
v_call: TRBV19
j_call: TRBJ2-2
cdr3_aa: CASRDLDRGHNGELFF
cdr3_nt: TGTGCCAGTAGGGACCTTGACAGGGGGCATAACGGGGAGCTGTTTTTT

d_call: NA
cdr3_length: 12
clone_size: NA
v_call: TRBV7-2
j_call: TRBJ1-2
cdr3_aa: CASSRDYIGYTF
cdr3_nt: TGTGCCAGCAGCCGAGATTATATTGGCTACACCTTC

d_call: NA
cdr3_length: 14
clone_size: NA
v_call: TRBV6-5
j_call: TRBJ1-5
cdr3_aa: CASSLRVGNQPQHF
cdr3_nt: TGTGCCAGCAGTCTCAGGGTGGGCAATCAGCCCCAGCATTTT

d_call: TRBD1
cdr3_length: 15
clone_size: NA
v_call: TRBV6-5
j_call: TRBJ1-2
cdr3_aa: CASSYGTGLSYGYTF
cdr3_nt: TGTGCCAGCAGTTACGGGACAGGGTTATCCTATGGCTACACCTTC

d_call: NA
cdr3_length: 16
clone_size: NA
v_call: TRBV6-1
j_call: TRBJ2-3
cdr3_aa: CASSEASRASTDTQYF
cdr3_nt: TGTGCCAGCAGTGAAGCGTCGCGGGCTAGCACAGATACGCAGTATTTT

d_call: NA
cdr3_length: 13
clone_size: NA
v_call: TRBV28
j_call: TRBJ2-7
cdr3_aa: CATRRSGSYEQYF
cdr3_nt: TGTGCCACCCGACGTAGCGGATCCTACGAGCAGTACTTC

d_call: NA
cdr3_length: 13
clone_size: few
v_call: TRBV28
j_call: TRBJ1-1
cdr3_aa: CASSGIVNTEAFF
cdr3_nt: TGTGCCAGCAGCGGTATAGTGAACACTGAAGCTTTCTTT

d_call: TRBD2
cdr3_length: 14
clone_size: NA
v_call: TRBV5-6
j_call: TRBJ2-3
cdr3_aa: CASSDSGAADTQYF
cdr3_nt: TGTGCCAGCAGCGACAGCGGGGCTGCAGATACGCAGTATTTT

d_call: NA
cdr3_length: 14
clone_size: NA
v_call: TRBV27
j_call: TRBJ1-2
cdr3_aa: CASSTDVRGVGYTF
cdr3_nt: TGTGCCAGCAGTACCGACGTCCGGGGGGTCGGCTACACCTTC

d_call: NA
cdr3_length: 16
clone_size: NA
v_call: TRBV6-1
j_call: TRBJ1-2
cdr3_aa: CASSEHQGRDYYGYTF
cdr3_nt: TGTGCCAGCAGTGAACATCAGGGAAGGGATTACTATGGCTACACCTTC

d_call: NA
cdr3_length: 14
clone_size: few
v_call: TRBV5-4
j_call: TRBJ1-1
cdr3_aa: CASSLVQGDTEAFF
cdr3_nt: TGTGCCAGCAGCTTGGTACAGGGCGACACTGAAGCTTTCTTT

d_call: NA
cdr3_length: 15
clone_size: NA
v_call: TRBV7-9
j_call: TRBJ2-1
cdr3_aa: CASSLVQGSHNEQFF
cdr3_nt: TGTGCCAGCAGCTTAGTACAGGGTAGTCACAATGAGCAGTTCTTC

d_call: NA
cdr3_length: 15
clone_size: NA
v_call: TRBV5-6
j_call: TRBJ2-5
cdr3_aa: CASSRPDWYQETQYF
cdr3_nt: TGTGCCAGCAGCCGACCGGACTGGTACCAAGAGACCCAGTACTTC

d_call: TRBD2
cdr3_length: 15
clone_size: NA
v_call: TRBV2
j_call: TRBJ2-5
cdr3_aa: CASSKTSGGDETQYF
cdr3_nt: TGTGCCAGCAGTAAGACTAGCGGGGGGGACGAGACCCAGTACTTC

d_call: TRBD1
cdr3_length: 14
clone_size: few
v_call: TRBV19
j_call: TRBJ1-4
cdr3_aa: CASSPRTGGEKLFF
cdr3_nt: TGTGCCAGTAGTCCCCGGACAGGGGGGGAAAAACTGTTTTTT

d_call: NA
cdr3_length: 14
clone_size: NA
v_call: TRBV15
j_call: TRBJ1-5
cdr3_aa: CATQNTGSNQPQHF
cdr3_nt: TGTGCCACCCAAAATACAGGGAGCAATCAGCCCCAGCATTTT

d_call: NA
cdr3_length: 19
clone_size: few
v_call: TRBV28
j_call: TRBJ2-1
cdr3_aa: CASSPYLTTRVGAYNEQFF
cdr3_nt: TGTGCCAGCAGTCCCTACCTGACTACCCGAGTGGGCGCCTACAATGAGCAGTTCTTC

d_call: NA
cdr3_length: 14
clone_size: NA
v_call: TRBV5-1
j_call: TRBJ1-1
cdr3_aa: CASSSLGVNTEAFF
cdr3_nt: TGCGCCAGCAGCTCTCTAGGGGTGAATACTGAAGCTTTCTTT

d_call: TRBD1
cdr3_length: 12
clone_size: few
v_call: TRBV2
j_call: TRBJ1-2
cdr3_aa: CASTQRGHGYTF
cdr3_nt: TGTGCCAGCACCCAAAGGGGGCACGGCTACACCTTC

d_call: TRBD2
cdr3_length: 17
clone_size: once
v_call: TRBV10-2
j_call: TRBJ2-3
cdr3_aa: CASKLTSGGAKGDTQYF
cdr3_nt: TGCGCCAGCAAATTAACTAGCGGGGGGGCCAAGGGAGATACGCAGTATTTT

d_call: NA
cdr3_length: 14
clone_size: NA
v_call: TRBV7-9
j_call: TRBJ2-5
cdr3_aa: CASSSKFDRETQYF
cdr3_nt: TGTGCCAGCAGCTCTAAGTTCGATCGGGAGACCCAGTACTTC

d_call: TRBD1
cdr3_length: 14
clone_size: NA
v_call: TRBV19
j_call: TRBJ2-3
cdr3_aa: CASRDRGRTDTQYF
cdr3_nt: TGTGCCAGTAGGGACAGGGGGCGCACAGATACGCAGTATTTT

d_call: TRBD1
cdr3_length: 15
clone_size: NA
v_call: TRBV14
j_call: TRBJ2-2
cdr3_aa: CASSKGQGRPGELFF
cdr3_nt: TGTGCCAGCAGCAAGGGACAGGGGCGTCCCGGGGAGCTGTTTTTT

d_call: NA
cdr3_length: 15
clone_size: NA
v_call: TRBV18
j_call: TRBJ1-5
cdr3_aa: CASSPAPLGNQPQHF
cdr3_nt: TGTGCCAGCTCACCGGCTCCATTGGGCAATCAGCCCCAGCATTTT

d_call: NA
cdr3_length: 13
clone_size: NA
v_call: TRBV4-1
j_call: TRBJ1-1
cdr3_aa: CASSQLSSTEAFF
cdr3_nt: TGCGCCAGCAGCCAACTTTCTTCGACTGAAGCTTTCTTT

d_call: NA
cdr3_length: 14
clone_size: NA
v_call: TRBV2
j_call: TRBJ2-5
cdr3_aa: CASSGRWGDETQYF
cdr3_nt: TGTGCCAGCAGTGGGAGGTGGGGAGACGAGACCCAGTACTTC

d_call: NA
cdr3_length: 15
clone_size: NA
v_call: TRBV5-5
j_call: TRBJ2-7
cdr3_aa: CASSLEPTGSYEQYF
cdr3_nt: TGTGCCAGCAGCTTGGAGCCCACGGGTTCCTACGAGCAGTACTTC

d_call: NA
cdr3_length: 16
clone_size: NA
v_call: TRBV7-9
j_call: TRBJ2-2
cdr3_aa: CASSLSARGGTGELFF
cdr3_nt: TGTGCCAGCAGCTTATCGGCCAGGGGTGGCACCGGGGAGCTGTTTTTT

d_call: NA
cdr3_length: 16
clone_size: NA
v_call: TRBV27
j_call: TRBJ2-1
cdr3_aa: CASSVSGQNSYNEQFF
cdr3_nt: TGTGCCAGCAGTGTATCGGGACAAAACTCCTACAATGAGCAGTTCTTC

d_call: NA
cdr3_length: 16
clone_size: NA
v_call: TRBV18
j_call: TRBJ2-6
cdr3_aa: CASSPPNQAGANVLTF
cdr3_nt: TGTGCCAGCTCACCTCCAAACCAGGCCGGGGCCAACGTCCTGACTTTC

d_call: NA
cdr3_length: 13
clone_size: NA
v_call: TRBV10-3
j_call: TRBJ1-6
cdr3_aa: CAITARADSPLHF
cdr3_nt: TGTGCCATCACTGCCAGGGCGGATTCACCCCTCCACTTT

d_call: NA
cdr3_length: 14
clone_size: NA
v_call: TRBV5-1
j_call: TRBJ1-2
cdr3_aa: CASSLESQGRGYTF
cdr3_nt: TGCGCCAGCAGCTTGGAATCACAGGGCCGGGGCTACACCTTC

d_call: NA
cdr3_length: 15
clone_size: NA
v_call: TRBV9
j_call: TRBJ2-6
cdr3_aa: CASSAEGFGANVLTF
cdr3_nt: TGTGCCAGCAGCGCTGAGGGATTTGGGGCCAACGTCCTGACTTTC

d_call: NA
cdr3_length: 16
clone_size: NA
v_call: TRBV2
j_call: TRBJ2-3
cdr3_aa: CASSEVGGGSPDTQYF
cdr3_nt: TGTGCCAGCAGTGAAGTTGGGGGGGGCAGCCCAGATACGCAGTATTTT

d_call: NA
cdr3_length: 16
clone_size: once
v_call: TRBV5-5
j_call: TRBJ1-4
cdr3_aa: CASSQFEVQGREKLFF
cdr3_nt: TGTGCCAGCAGCCAATTTGAGGTACAGGGTCGAGAAAAACTGTTTTTT

d_call: NA
cdr3_length: 16
clone_size: many
v_call: TRBV6-1
j_call: TRBJ2-1
cdr3_aa: CASSEVPTAPYNEQFF
cdr3_nt: TGTGCCAGCAGTGAAGTGCCAACAGCACCCTACAATGAGCAGTTCTTC

d_call: TRBD2
cdr3_length: 16
clone_size: few
v_call: TRBV13
j_call: TRBJ2-7
cdr3_aa: CASSFQLAGFPYEQYF
cdr3_nt: TGTGCCAGCAGCTTCCAACTAGCGGGGTTTCCCTACGAGCAGTACTTC

d_call: NA
cdr3_length: 15
clone_size: NA
v_call: TRBV11-2
j_call: TRBJ2-7
cdr3_aa: CASSLLIQGPYEQYF
cdr3_nt: TGTGCCAGCAGCTTACTCATTCAGGGCCCCTACGAGCAGTACTTC

d_call: NA
cdr3_length: 13
clone_size: NA
v_call: TRBV28
j_call: TRBJ1-2
cdr3_aa: CATRGTDDYGYTF
cdr3_nt: TGTGCCACTCGCGGGACTGATGATTATGGCTACACCTTC